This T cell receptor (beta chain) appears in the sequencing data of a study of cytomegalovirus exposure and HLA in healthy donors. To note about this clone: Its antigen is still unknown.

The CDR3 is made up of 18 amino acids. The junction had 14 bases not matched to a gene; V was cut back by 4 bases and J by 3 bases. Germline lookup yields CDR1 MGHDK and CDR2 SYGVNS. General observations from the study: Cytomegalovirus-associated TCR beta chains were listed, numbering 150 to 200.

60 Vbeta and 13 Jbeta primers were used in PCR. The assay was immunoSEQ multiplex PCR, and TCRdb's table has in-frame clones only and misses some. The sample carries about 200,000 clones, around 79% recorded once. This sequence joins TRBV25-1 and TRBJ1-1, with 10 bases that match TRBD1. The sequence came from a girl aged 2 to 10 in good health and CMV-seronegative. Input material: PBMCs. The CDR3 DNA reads TGTGCCAGCAGTGCGGGGATGGGACAGGGGCCTTCGCACACTGAAGCTTTCTTT. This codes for CASSAGMGQGPSHTEAFF.